This T cell receptor beta chain was observed in a study of cytomegalovirus exposure and HLA in healthy donors. Overall study: The 95 to 150 validation repertoires used a platform that matched the one used for the approximately 620 first-cohort repertoires, as a later analysis reported. Study results and caveats: Reports credit the classifier with highly specific, highly sensitive diagnosis of cytomegalovirus status. TCR clusters originating in the first cohort tended to co-occur in the 110 or so validation repertoires, according to a later analysis.

Concerning this clone itself: No antigen is known for it.

The donors were in the roughly 130-subject validation cohort, distinct from the roughly 700-subject first cohort. Germline V lookup: CDR1 SGHDT, CDR2 YYEEEE. The V end lost 3 bases, the J end lost 6 bases, and 30 bases lay between the germline ends. This CDR3 is built from 19 residues. Method: immunoSEQ multiplex PCR; TCRdb's copy keeps in-frame clones and lacks some. The data contain over 45,000 clones, about 92% of them singletons. This clonotype originated in a man younger than 30 in good health and CMV-seronegative. The sample consisted of PBMCs. The chain links TRBV5-6 to TRBJ2-5; D might be TRBD2 (6 bases). The CDR3 is CASSSPGSHGGDGGKTQYF. For the CDR3, the DNA is TGTGCCAGCAGCTCTCCAGGGTCGCACGGAGGGGACGGAGGAAAGACCCAGTACTTC.